Shown below are 25 T cell receptor beta chains from a single sample sequenced in a study of blood T cell repertoires in COVID-19. Libraries were prepared by immunoSEQ multiplex PCR; TCRdb keeps only in-frame clonotypes and omits some of them. The profile covers approximately 300,000 clones, with 80% to 90% appearing a single time and 5% to 7.5% taken by the ten largest. The sequencing input was peripheral blood. These receptors originate from a man aged 18 to 29 who had recovered from COVID-19.

The rearrangement links TRBV7-6 to TRBJ2-1; the D is unclear. Germline CDR1 is SGHVS and CDR2 is FNYEAQ. Trimming shortened V by 5 bases and J by 8 bases, and 10 bases separated the two germline ends. CDR3 length equals 12 residues. The chain's CDR3 is CASSALRDEQFF. DNA of the CDR3: TGTGCCAGCAGCGCCCTACGCGATGAGCAGTTCTTC.

This clone was recorded only once. J is TRBJ2-3 and V is TRBV9; a weak D match, TRBD1 (6 bases). The CDR3 runs to 13 residues. V lost 4 bases to trimming and J lost 6 bases, with 12 bases between them. Germline CDR1 reads SGDLS; CDR2 reads YYNGEE. The CDR3 nucleotides are TGTGCCAGCAGCACAGGGCCGGTCGATACGCAGTATTTT. Translation: CASSTGPVDTQYF.

This clone has just a few counts. The genes are TRBV27 and TRBJ2-7; 8 bases match TRBD1. The CDR3 has 16 amino acids. With 3 bases clipped from V and 5 bases from J, the junction kept 12 bases outside the gene matches. The germline gives CDR1 MNHEY, CDR2 SMNVEV (reference sequence). CDR3: CASSFLNRQGINEQYF. The CDR3 nucleotides read TGTGCCAGCAGTTTCCTCAACCGACAGGGGATCAACGAGCAGTACTTC.

V and J are TRBV2 and TRBJ2-1, with 9 bases that match TRBD2. The CDR3 runs to 16 residues. CDR1 and CDR2 (germline): SNHLY, FYNNEI. V dropped 3 bases and J dropped 7; count of bases not matched to a gene: 10. The CDR3, as DNA: TGTGCCAGCAGTGATGACAGTTTAAGCGGGGGGAATGAGCAGTTCTTC. It codes for CASSDDSLSGGNEQFF.

The table lists this clone with a count of one. The chain recombines TRBV27 with TRBJ2-7, with 14 bases matching TRBD2. The CDR3 has 17 amino acids. V shed 5 bases and J 4 bases; nucleotides not matched to a gene: 10. CDR1 and CDR2 (germline): MNHEY, SMNVEV (reference sequence). The CDR3 DNA is TGTGCCAGCAGTCTCAACCCCGGGACTAGCGGGAGATACGAGCAGTACTTC. Residues: CASSLNPGTSGRYEQYF.

V and J are TRBV27 and TRBJ2-7, with 14 bases lining up with TRBD2. Germline CDR1 and CDR2: MNHEY and SMNVEV (reference sequence). Germline trimming cut 6 bases from V and 6 bases from J; bases unmatched to any gene: 13. This CDR3 is 17 amino acids long. The CDR3 DNA follows: TGTGCCAGCAGACCGGGACTAGCGGGAGCCAAGGGTCGCGAGCAGTACTTC. It yields the protein CASRPGLAGAKGREQYF.

The gene calls are TRBV27 and TRBJ2-7, with TRBD1 as a possible D gene (6 bases). From germline, CDR1 is MNHEY and CDR2 SMNVEV (reference sequence). Trimming shortened V by 5 bases and J by 3 bases, and 14 bases separated the two germline ends. The CDR3 loop spans 14 amino acids. As DNA, the CDR3 is TGTGCCAGCAGTGCAGGGGAAACGGTCTACGAGCAGTACTTC. It encodes CASSAGETVYEQYF.

This clone was counted a single time. CDR3 DNA: TGTGCCAGCAGCTTCCAGGCCTCCTACGAGCAGTACTTC. Encoded protein: CASSFQASYEQYF. The genes are TRBV11-3 and TRBJ2-7; D not certain. CDR3 size: 13 residues. V lost 3 bases and J lost 0, with 6 bases in between. Germline V gene sequence: CDR1 SGHNT, CDR2 YENEEA.

This sequence joins TRBV25-1 and TRBJ1-5; TRBD1 might be the D (5 bases). Germline lookup yields CDR1 MGHDK and CDR2 SYGVNS. With 4 bases removed from V and 4 bases from J, the gap between germline ends came to 8 bases. The CDR3 is made up of 13 amino acids. Here the CDR3 reads CASSVTGNQPQHF. DNA of the CDR3: TGTGCCAGCAGTGTAACAGGTAATCAGCCCCAGCATTTT.

The V gene is TRBV7-9, the J gene TRBJ2-7; D call uncertain. The ends were cut back, 1 base at V and 1 base at J, with 8 bases in the middle. This CDR3 contains 14 residues. Germline CDR1 is SEHNR and CDR2 is FQNEAQ (reference sequence). CDR3: CASSLVSRSYEQYF. As DNA, the CDR3 is TGTGCCAGCAGCTTAGTTTCCCGGTCCTACGAGCAGTACTTC.

This clone was counted a few times. This chain connects TRBV12-3 or TRBV12-4 to TRBJ1-1; TRBD1 is a possible D gene (5 bases). V dropped 8 bases and J dropped 5 bases, with 15 bases sitting between them. This CDR3 has 13 residues. CDR3 DNA sequence: TGTGCCAGCCAACGCGGGGGTCGAACTGAAGCTTTCTTT. This codes for CASQRGGRTEAFF.

The chain employs TRBV23-1 and TRBJ2-7; 10 bases agree with TRBD1. Being an ORF, TRBV23-1 has a function that is uncertain. After removal of 6 bases from V and 2 bases from J, the junction contained 10 bases not matched to a gene. This CDR3 has 16 amino acids. The CDR3 spells CASSRRGQGGPYEQYF. The CDR3 DNA reads as TGCGCCAGCAGCCGCAGAGGACAGGGGGGCCCCTACGAGCAGTACTTC.

The rearrangement joins TRBV25-1 to TRBJ1-1, with 9 bases aligning to TRBD1. V was clipped by 3 bases and J by 5 bases; unmatched bases: 7. This CDR3 region has 15 residues. In germline, CDR1 is MGHDK, CDR2 SYGVNS. CDR3 loop: CASSDPGQGWTEAFF. In DNA form, the CDR3 reads TGTGCCAGCAGTGATCCGGGACAGGGATGGACTGAAGCTTTCTTT.

This rearrangement joins TRBV10-2 to TRBJ2-1; D is perhaps TRBD2 (6 bases). Germline V CDR1 and CDR2: WSHSY, SAAADI. This CDR3 is 17 amino acids long. V was trimmed by 6 bases and J by 1 base, leaving 19 bases between them. The CDR3 protein is CASSREERPSSYNEQFF. The CDR3, as DNA: TGCGCCAGCAGCAGGGAGGAGAGGCCTTCTTCCTACAATGAGCAGTTCTTC.

In regard to this clone: The junction and the germline gene differ at one end; a read error may be behind it. The J gene is TRBJ2-7, the V gene TRBV5-1; the D gene is possibly TRBD1 (6 bases). CDR3 size: 12 residues. The V gene's germline CDR1 is SGHRS and CDR2 YFSETQ. This CDR3 is CASSFEGVEEYF. CDR3 coding DNA: TGCGCCAGCAGCTTTGAGGGGGTCGAGGAGTACTTC.

The gene calls are TRBV14 and TRBJ2-1; D might be TRBD1 (6 bases). Trimming shortened V by 4 bases and J by 2 bases, and 12 bases separated the two germline ends. The CDR3 contains 15 residues. Germline CDR1 is SGHDN and CDR2 is FVKESK. In DNA form, the CDR3 reads TGTGCCAGCAGCCCTGCCGGGACACCCTACAATGAGCAGTTCTTC. It encodes CASSPAGTPYNEQFF.

V and J are TRBV3-1 (or the pseudogene TRBV3-2) and TRBJ1-2; 7 nucleotides match TRBD1. The ends lost 7 bases at V and 4 bases at J; junction bases unmatched: 12. The CDR3 extends over 15 amino acids. Germline V gene data show CDR1 as LGHDT and CDR2 as YNNKEL (reference sequence). The CDR3 sequence is CASTLGRDRFYGYTF. In nucleotides, the CDR3 is TGTGCCAGCACTTTGGGTCGGGACAGATTCTATGGCTACACCTTC.

CDR3 nucleotides: TGTGCCAGCAGTTTAGTTTACGGTCCAGGAACTTCTGAAGCTTTCTTT. It specifies CASSLVYGPGTSEAFF. J is TRBJ1-1 and V is TRBV6-2 or TRBV6-3; D uncertain. CDR3 length equals 16 residues. Trimming pared 4 bases from V and 6 bases from J, leaving 21 bases between. CDR1 and CDR2 (germline): MNHEY, SVGEGT.

Notes on this clone: The sample carries other DNA sequences with the same CDR3. The CDR3 spells CASSYSTGNTGELFF. Here the CDR3 DNA reads TGTGCCAGCAGTTACTCCACAGGAAACACCGGGGAGCTGTTTTTT. This chain connects TRBV6-5 to TRBJ2-2; maybe TRBD1 (5 bases). Germline V gives CDR1 MNHEY, CDR2 SVGAGI. The length of the CDR3 is 15 residues. V was cut by 0 bases and J by 2 bases, with 7 bases left in between.

The chain links TRBV5-1 to TRBJ2-7; 11 bases are a match to TRBD1. The junction had 7 bases not matched to a gene; V was cut back by 4 bases and J by 4 bases. Per the germline V gene, CDR1 is SGHRS and CDR2 is YFSETQ. The CDR3 has 15 residues. In DNA, the CDR3 is TGCGCCAGCAGCGTACGGACAGGGGGCAATTACGAGCAGTACTTC. Protein product: CASSVRTGGNYEQYF.

This clone occurred a few times. V usage is TRBV27 and J usage is TRBJ1-5; TRBD1 matches at 9 bases. V shed 5 bases, J shed 3 bases, and the junction held 11 bases outside the gene matches. The CDR3 is made up of 17 amino acids. Germline V gene sequence: CDR1 MNHEY, CDR2 SMNVEV (reference sequence). The CDR3 DNA sequence: TGTGCCAGCAGTCCGACAGGGGGTTTTCTCCCCAATCAGCCCCAGCATTTT. This gives the protein CASSPTGGFLPNQPQHF.

V usage is TRBV3-1 (or the pseudogene TRBV3-2) and J usage is TRBJ1-4; D is possibly TRBD1 (5 bases). Trimming cost V 1 base and J 8 bases, with 14 bases left between them. The CDR3 totals 15 residues. Germline lookup yields CDR1 LGHDT and CDR2 YNNKEL (reference sequence). The CDR3 nucleotides are TGTGCCAGCAGCCAAGGGGGGAGGTTACAGGAAAAACTGTTTTTT. This translates into CASSQGGRLQEKLFF.

This clone was found once. A read error may produce the germline difference seen at one junction end. V usage is TRBV6-1 and J usage is TRBJ1-5; D is perhaps TRBD1 (6 bases). The CDR3 covers 19 residues. The germline CDR1 and CDR2 sequences are MNHNS and SASEGT. CDR3 sequence reads: CASSEDPTQGYNSNQPQHF. CDR3 bases: TGTGCCAGCAGCGAAGACCCAACGCAGGGGTACAACAGCAATCAGCCCCAGCATTTT.

Only one count was recorded for this clone. This CDR3 is CSVEDWREPGLAQYF. Written as DNA, the CDR3 is TGCAGCGTTGAAGACTGGCGGGAGCCTGGGTTGGCGCAGTATTTT. V is TRBV29-1 and J is TRBJ2-3; 7 nucleotides agree with TRBD2. Germline V CDR1 and CDR2: SQVTM, ANQGSEA. This CDR3 region has 15 residues. Losses at the gene ends were 0 bases for V and 10 bases for J; bases not matched to a gene: 13.

Written as DNA, the CDR3 is TGTGCCAGCTCACCATCTAGGATTGAGCCCCAGCATTTT. Its translation: CASSPSRIEPQHF. The rearrangement links TRBV18 to TRBJ1-5, with no clear D. V was trimmed by 2 bases and J by 8 bases, leaving 10 bases between them. This CDR3 spans 13 amino acids. CDR1 is KGHSH, CDR2 LQKENI, per germline.